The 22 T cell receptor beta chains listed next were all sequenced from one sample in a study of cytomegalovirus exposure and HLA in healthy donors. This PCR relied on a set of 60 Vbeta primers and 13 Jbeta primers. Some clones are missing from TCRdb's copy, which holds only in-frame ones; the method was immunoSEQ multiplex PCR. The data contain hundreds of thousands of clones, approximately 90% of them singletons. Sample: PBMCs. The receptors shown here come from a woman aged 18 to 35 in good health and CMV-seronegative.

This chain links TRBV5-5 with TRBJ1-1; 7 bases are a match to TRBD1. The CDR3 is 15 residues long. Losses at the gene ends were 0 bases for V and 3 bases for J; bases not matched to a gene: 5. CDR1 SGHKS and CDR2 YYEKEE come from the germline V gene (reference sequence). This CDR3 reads CASSLGAGGYTEAFF. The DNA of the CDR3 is TGTGCCAGCAGCTTGGGGGCAGGGGGTTACACTGAAGCTTTCTTT.

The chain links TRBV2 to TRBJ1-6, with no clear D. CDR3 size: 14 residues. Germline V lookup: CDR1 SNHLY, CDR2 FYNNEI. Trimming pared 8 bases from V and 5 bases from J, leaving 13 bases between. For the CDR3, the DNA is TGTGCCAGCGGCGGGCAGGCGAATAATTCACCCCTCCACTTT. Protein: CASGGQANNSPLHF.

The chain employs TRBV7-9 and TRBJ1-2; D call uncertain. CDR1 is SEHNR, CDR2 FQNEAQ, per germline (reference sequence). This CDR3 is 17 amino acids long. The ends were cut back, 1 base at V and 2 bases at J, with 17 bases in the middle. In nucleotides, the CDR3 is TGTGCCAGCAGCTTAGGAAGGGAGTTCTTGTCCAACTATGGCTACACCTTC. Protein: CASSLGREFLSNYGYTF.

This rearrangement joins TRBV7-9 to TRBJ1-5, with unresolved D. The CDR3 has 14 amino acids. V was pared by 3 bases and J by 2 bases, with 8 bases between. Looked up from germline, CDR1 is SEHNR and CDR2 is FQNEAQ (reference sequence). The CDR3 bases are TGTGCCAGCAGCTTGGGAGCGGGCAATCAGCCCCAGCATTTT. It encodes CASSLGAGNQPQHF. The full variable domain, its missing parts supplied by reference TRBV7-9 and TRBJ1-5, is DTGVSQNPRHKITKRGQNVTFRCDPISEHNRLYWYRQTLGQGPEFLTYFQNEAQLEKSRLLSDRFSAERPKGSFSTLEIQRTEQGDSAMYLCASSLGAGNQPQHFGDGTRLSIL.

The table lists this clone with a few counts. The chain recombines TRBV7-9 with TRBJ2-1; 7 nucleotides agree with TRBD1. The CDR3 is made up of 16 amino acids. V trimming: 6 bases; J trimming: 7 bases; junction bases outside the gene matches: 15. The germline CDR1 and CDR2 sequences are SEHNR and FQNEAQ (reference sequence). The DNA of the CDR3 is TGTGCCAGCAGACTCTGGACAGGTGGGTTTGGGAATGAGCAGTTCTTC. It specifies CASRLWTGGFGNEQFF.

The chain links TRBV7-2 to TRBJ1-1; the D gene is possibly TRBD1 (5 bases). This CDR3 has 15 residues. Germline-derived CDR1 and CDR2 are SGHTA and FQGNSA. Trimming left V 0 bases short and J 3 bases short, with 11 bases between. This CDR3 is CASSLAGGAYTEAFF. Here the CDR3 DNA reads TGTGCCAGCAGCTTAGCGGGAGGGGCTTACACTGAAGCTTTCTTT.

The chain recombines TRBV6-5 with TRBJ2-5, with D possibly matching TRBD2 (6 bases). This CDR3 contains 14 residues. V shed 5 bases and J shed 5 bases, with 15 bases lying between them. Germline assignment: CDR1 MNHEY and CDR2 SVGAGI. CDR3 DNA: TGTGCCAGCAGTGAGTTTACCCGGGGGGAGACCCAGTACTTC. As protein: CASSEFTRGETQYF.

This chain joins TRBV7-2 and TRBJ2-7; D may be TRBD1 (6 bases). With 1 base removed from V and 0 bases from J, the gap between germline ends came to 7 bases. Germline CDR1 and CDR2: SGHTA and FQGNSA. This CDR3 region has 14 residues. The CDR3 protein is CASSLDRASYEQYF. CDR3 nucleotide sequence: TGTGCCAGCAGCTTAGACAGGGCCTCCTACGAGCAGTACTTC. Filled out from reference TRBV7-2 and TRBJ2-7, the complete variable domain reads GAGVSQSPSNKVTEKGKDVELRCDPISGHTALYWYRQSLGQGLEFLIYFQGNSAPDKSGLPSDRFSAERTGGSVSTLTIQRTQQEDSAVYLCASSLDRASYEQYFGPGTRLTVT.

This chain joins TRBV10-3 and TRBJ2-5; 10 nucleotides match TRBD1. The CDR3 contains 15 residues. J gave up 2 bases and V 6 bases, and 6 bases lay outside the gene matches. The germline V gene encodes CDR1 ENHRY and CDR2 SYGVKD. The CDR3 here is CAIREGDRGQETQYF. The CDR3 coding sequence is TGTGCCATCAGGGAGGGGGACAGGGGACAAGAGACCCAGTACTTC.

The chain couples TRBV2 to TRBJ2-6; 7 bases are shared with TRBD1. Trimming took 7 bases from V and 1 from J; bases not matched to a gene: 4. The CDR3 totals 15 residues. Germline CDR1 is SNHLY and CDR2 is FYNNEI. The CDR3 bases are TGTGCCAGCAACCAGGACAGGTCTGGGGCCAACGTCCTGACTTTC. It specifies CASNQDRSGANVLTF.

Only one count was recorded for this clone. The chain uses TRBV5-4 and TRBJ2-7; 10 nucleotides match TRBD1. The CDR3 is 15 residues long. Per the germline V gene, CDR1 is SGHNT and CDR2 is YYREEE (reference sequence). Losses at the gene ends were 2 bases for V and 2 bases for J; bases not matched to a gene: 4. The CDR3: CASSFTGTGAYEQYF. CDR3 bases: TGTGCCAGCAGCTTCACCGGGACAGGGGCCTACGAGCAGTACTTC.

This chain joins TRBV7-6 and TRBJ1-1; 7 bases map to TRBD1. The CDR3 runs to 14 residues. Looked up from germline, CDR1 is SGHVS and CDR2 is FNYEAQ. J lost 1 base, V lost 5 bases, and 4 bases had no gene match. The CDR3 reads CASSPWTGNTEAFF. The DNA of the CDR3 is TGTGCCAGCAGCCCTTGGACAGGGAACACTGAAGCTTTCTTT.

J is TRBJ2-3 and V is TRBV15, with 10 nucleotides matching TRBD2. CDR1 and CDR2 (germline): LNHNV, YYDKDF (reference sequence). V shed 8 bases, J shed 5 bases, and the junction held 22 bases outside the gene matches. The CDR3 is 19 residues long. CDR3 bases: TGTGCCACCCAAACCCTTCTAGTCGATCTAGCGGGAGTCAAAGATACGCAGTATTTT. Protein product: CATQTLLVDLAGVKDTQYF.

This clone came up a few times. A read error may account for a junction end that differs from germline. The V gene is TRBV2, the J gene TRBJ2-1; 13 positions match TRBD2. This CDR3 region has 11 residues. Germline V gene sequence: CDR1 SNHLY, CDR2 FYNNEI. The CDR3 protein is CASSRLAGGLF. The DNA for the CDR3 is TGTGCCAGCAGTAGACTAGCGGGGGGCCTCTTC.

The CDR3 loop is CASSDNGQGDPNEQFF. The DNA of the CDR3 is TGTGCCAGCAGTGATAATGGACAGGGGGACCCCAATGAGCAGTTCTTC. The chain couples TRBV6-1 to TRBJ2-1, with TRBD1 matching over 10 bases. This CDR3 region has 16 residues. Germline V CDR1 and CDR2: MNHNS, SASEGT. V lost 3 bases to trimming and J lost 6 bases; unmatched junction nucleotides: 8.

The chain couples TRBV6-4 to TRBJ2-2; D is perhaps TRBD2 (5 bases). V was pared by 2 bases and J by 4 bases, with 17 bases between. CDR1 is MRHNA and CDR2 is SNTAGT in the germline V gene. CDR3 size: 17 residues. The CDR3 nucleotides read TGTGCCAGCAGTGACACCAGCGGTTCAGGTCCCACCGGGGAGCTGTTTTTT. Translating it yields CASSDTSGSGPTGELFF.

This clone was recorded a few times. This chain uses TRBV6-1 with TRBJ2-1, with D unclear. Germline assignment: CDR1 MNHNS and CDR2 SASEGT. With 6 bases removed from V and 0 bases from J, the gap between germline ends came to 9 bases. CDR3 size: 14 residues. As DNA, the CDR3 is TGTGCCAGCAGCGCGGAGAGCTCCTACAATGAGCAGTTCTTC. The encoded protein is CASSAESSYNEQFF.

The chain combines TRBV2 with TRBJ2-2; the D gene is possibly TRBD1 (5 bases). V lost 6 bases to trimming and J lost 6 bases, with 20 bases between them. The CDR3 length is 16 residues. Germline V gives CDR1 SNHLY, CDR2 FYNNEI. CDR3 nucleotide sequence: TGTGCCAGCAGAGCCAGGCCAGGGCCAGAGGCCGGGGAGCTGTTTTTT. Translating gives CASRARPGPEAGELFF.

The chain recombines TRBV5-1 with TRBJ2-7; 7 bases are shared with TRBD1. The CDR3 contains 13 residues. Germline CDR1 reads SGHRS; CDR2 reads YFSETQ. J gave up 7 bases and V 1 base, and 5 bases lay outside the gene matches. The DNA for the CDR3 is TGCGCCAGCAGCTTGCTCTCAGGGGGTGAGCAGTACTTC. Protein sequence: CASSLLSGGEQYF.

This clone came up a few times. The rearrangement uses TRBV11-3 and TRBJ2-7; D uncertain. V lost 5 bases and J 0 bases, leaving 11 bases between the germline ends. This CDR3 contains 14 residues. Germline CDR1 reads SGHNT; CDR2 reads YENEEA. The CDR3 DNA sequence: TGTGCCAGCAGCCTGACACAGAGCTCCTACGAGCAGTACTTC. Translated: CASSLTQSSYEQYF.

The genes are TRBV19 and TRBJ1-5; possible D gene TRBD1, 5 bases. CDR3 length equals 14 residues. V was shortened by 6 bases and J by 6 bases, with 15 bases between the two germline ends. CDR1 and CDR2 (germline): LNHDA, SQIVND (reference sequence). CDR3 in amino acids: CASSHGREVQPQHF. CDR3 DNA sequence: TGTGCCAGTAGCCACGGCAGGGAGGTTCAGCCCCAGCATTTT.

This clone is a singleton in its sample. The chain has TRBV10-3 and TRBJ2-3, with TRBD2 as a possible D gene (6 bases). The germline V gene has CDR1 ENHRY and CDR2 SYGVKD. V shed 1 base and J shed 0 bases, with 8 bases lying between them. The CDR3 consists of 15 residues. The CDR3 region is CAISEWGTSTDTQYF. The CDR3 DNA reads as TGTGCCATCAGTGAGTGGGGGACTAGCACAGATACGCAGTATTTT.